The 22 T cell receptor beta chains given below trace back to one sample, sequenced in a study of blood T cell repertoires in COVID-19. The method was immunoSEQ multiplex PCR; TCRdb's version includes in-frame clones alone and lacks a portion of them. This table holds about 76,000 clones, about four fifths found once. The material sequenced was peripheral blood. These receptors all stem from a woman aged 55-70 years with acute or convalescent COVID-19.

The rearrangement links TRBV11-2 to TRBJ1-5, with TRBD1 matching 8 bases. The CDR3 covers 14 residues. V lost 5 bases to trimming and J lost 2 bases; unmatched junction nucleotides: 2. Germline CDR1 reads SGHAT; CDR2 reads FQNNGV. The CDR3 loop is CASSPTGGNQPQHF. The CDR3 nucleotides are TGTGCCAGCAGCCCGACAGGGGGCAATCAGCCCCAGCATTTT.

The rearrangement joins TRBV10-1 to TRBJ2-7, with 8 bases lining up with TRBD1. The CDR3 extends over 13 amino acids. With V trimmed by 4 bases and J by 3 bases, 2 bases remained unmatched. Germline CDR1 and CDR2: WNHNN and SYGVQD (reference sequence). The CDR3 spells CASSGQGNYEQYF. The CDR3 DNA follows: TGCGCCAGCAGTGGACAGGGGAACTACGAGCAGTACTTC.

The CDR3: CASSVAVRGSQETQYF. In DNA form, the CDR3 reads TGTGCCAGCAGCGTAGCTGTGCGGGGGAGCCAAGAGACCCAGTACTTC. The chain is built from TRBV9 and TRBJ2-5; 7 bases map to TRBD2. Germline trimming cut 0 bases from V and 1 base from J; bases unmatched to any gene: 6. The CDR3 has 16 residues. Germline V gene sequence: CDR1 SGDLS, CDR2 YYNGEE.

This clone showed up just a few times. Other DNA sequences in the same sample also yield this CDR3. The chain has TRBV27 and TRBJ2-3, with 11 bases fitting TRBD1. With V trimmed by 6 bases and J by 3 bases, 2 bases remained unmatched. This CDR3 has 14 residues. Germline V lookup: CDR1 MNHEY, CDR2 SMNVEV (reference sequence). This chain's CDR3 is CASRGTGGTDTQYF. CDR3 in DNA: TGTGCCAGCAGGGGGACAGGGGGGACAGATACGCAGTATTTT.

The rearrangement links TRBV30 to TRBJ1-3, with D possibly being TRBD1 (5 bases). The CDR3 sequence is 15 residues long. V lost 0 bases and J lost 0, with 9 bases in between. CDR1 and CDR2 (germline): GTSNPN, SVGIG (reference sequence). The CDR3 region is CAWSVGVSSGNTIYF. CDR3 bases: TGTGCCTGGAGTGTAGGGGTGAGCTCTGGAAACACCATATATTTT.

This sequence joins TRBV30 and TRBJ1-2; D possibly corresponds to TRBD1 (5 bases). Germline V gene lookup returns CDR1 GTSNPN and CDR2 SVGIG (reference sequence). The CDR3 has 14 amino acids. Deletions cut 3 bases from V and 5 bases from J, with 16 bases between. CDR3 nucleotide sequence: TGTGCCTGGAGAATTGCGGGGGTGGTATATGGCTACACCTTC. Its translation is CAWRIAGVVYGYTF. Complete variable domain (other parts from reference TRBV30 and TRBJ1-2): SQTIHQWPATLVQPVGSPLSLECTVEGTSNPNLYWYRQAAGRGLQLLFYSVGIGQISSEVPQNLSASRPQDRQFILSSKKLLLSDSGFYLCAWRIAGVVYGYTFGSGTRLTVV.

This chain links TRBV18 with TRBJ2-1; D is unresolved. Germline values: CDR1 KGHSH, CDR2 LQKENI. V was clipped by 3 bases and J by 7 bases, with 13 bases between them. The CDR3 has 14 residues. The CDR3 coding sequence is TGTGCCAGCTCACCGACGCAGGTAGAGAATGAGCAGTTCTTC. This gives the protein CASSPTQVENEQFF.

J is TRBJ1-1 and V is TRBV4-1; 9 bases agree with TRBD1. The germline CDR1 and CDR2 sequences are MGHRA and YSYEKL. V lost 4 bases, J lost 6 bases, and 6 bases stayed unmatched. The CDR3 sequence is 14 residues long. CDR3 nucleotides: TGCGCCAGCAGCCTCACCGGGACAGGGCCTGAAGCTTTCTTT. This translates into CASSLTGTGPEAFF.

The chain employs TRBV14 and TRBJ1-2; unclear D gene. CDR3 length: 15 amino acids. Germline-derived CDR1 and CDR2 are SGHDN and FVKESK. V was cut by 3 bases and J by 0 bases, with 11 bases left in between. The CDR3 nucleotides are TGTGCCAGCAGCCATCCGGGAACGGCTAACTATGGCTACACCTTC. Translating it yields CASSHPGTANYGYTF.

In nucleotides, the CDR3 is TGTGCCTGGAGTCAACAGGGCTACTACAATGAGCAGTTCTTC. Protein: CAWSQQGYYNEQFF. V usage is TRBV30 and J usage is TRBJ2-1, with D possibly matching TRBD1 (6 bases). V lost 2 bases, J lost 3 bases, and 11 bases lay in between. This CDR3 contains 14 residues. Looked up from germline, CDR1 is GTSNPN and CDR2 is SVGIG (reference sequence). Filled out from reference TRBV30 and TRBJ2-1, the complete variable domain reads SQTIHQWPATLVQPVGSPLSLECTVEGTSNPNLYWYRQAAGRGLQLLFYSVGIGQISSEVPQNLSASRPQDRQFILSSKKLLLSDSGFYLCAWSQQGYYNEQFFGPGTRLTVL.

Ten or more counts support this clone. The rearrangement links TRBV28 to TRBJ2-6; 10 bases agree with TRBD1. The J segment lost 0 bases and the V segment lost 6 bases, leaving 8 bases of the junction unmatched. The CDR3 is made up of 18 amino acids. CDR1 and CDR2 (germline): MDHEN, SYDVKM. CDR3 DNA sequence: TGTGCCAGCAGCCCGGGACAGGGGTTAAGCTCTGGGGCCAACGTCCTGACTTTC. This translates into CASSPGQGLSSGANVLTF.

The rearrangement joins TRBV6-5 to TRBJ1-2; 9 bases map to TRBD1. The CDR3 contains 14 residues. Germline CDR1 and CDR2: MNHEY and SVGAGI. V lost 5 bases and J lost 1; bases outside the gene matches: 2. The CDR3 DNA follows: TGTGCCAGCAGTCCGACAGGGGGTAACTATGGCTACACCTTC. Protein: CASSPTGGNYGYTF.

This clone was observed once. This rearrangement joins TRBV5-1 to TRBJ2-2; maybe TRBD1 (5 bases). Per germline, CDR1 SGHRS and CDR2 YFSETQ. This CDR3 is built from 15 residues. V lost 4 bases, J lost 7 bases, and 17 bases lay in between. CDR3 residues: CASSPFPARDGELFF. CDR3 nucleotide sequence: TGCGCCAGCAGCCCTTTTCCGGCCAGGGACGGGGAGCTGTTTTTT.

The rearrangement uses TRBV6-5 and TRBJ2-3, with 9 bases lining up with TRBD2. Trimming removed 4 bases from V and 1 base from J; junction bases left unmatched: 3. The CDR3 loop spans 15 amino acids. CDR1 and CDR2 from the germline V gene are MNHEY and SVGAGI. CDR3 amino acids: CASSSAGGGTDTQYF. The CDR3 coding sequence is TGTGCCAGCAGTTCTGCGGGGGGGGGCACAGATACGCAGTATTTT.

This chain joins TRBV21-1 and TRBJ1-4. TRBV21-1 is given as a pseudogene. The CDR3 is made up of 13 amino acids. CDR3 sequence: CASSGTSNEKLFF. CDR3 DNA sequence: TGTGCCAGCAGCGGGACTTCTAATGAAAAACTGTTTTTT.

Turning to this clone: The junction differs from germline at one of its ends, possibly a read error. The J gene is TRBJ2-2, the V gene TRBV7-7; 8 nucleotides line up with TRBD1. Looked up from germline, CDR1 is SSHAT and CDR2 is FNYEAQ (reference sequence). The CDR3 has 15 amino acids. This CDR3 reads CASSYTGGDTGELFF. CDR3 DNA sequence: TGTGCTAGCAGCTACACAGGGGGAGACACCGGGGAGCTGTTTTTT.

The chain links TRBV5-1 to TRBJ2-5; 9 bases map to TRBD1. V was clipped by 0 bases and J by 4 bases; unmatched bases: 1. The CDR3 runs 14 residues. Germline V lookup: CDR1 SGHRS, CDR2 YFSETQ. CDR3 region: CASSLVDRGETQYF. The CDR3 nucleotides read TGCGCCAGCAGCTTGGTGGACAGGGGAGAGACCCAGTACTTC.

This sequence joins TRBV6-5 and TRBJ2-7; 7 bases agree with TRBD1. There are 14 residues in the CDR3. The ends lost 6 bases at V and 5 bases at J; junction bases unmatched: 10. Germline V gives CDR1 MNHEY, CDR2 SVGAGI. The CDR3 reads CASRLTGSPHEQYF. The CDR3 DNA is TGTGCCAGCAGGTTGACAGGGTCCCCCCACGAGCAGTACTTC.

The gene calls are TRBV9 and TRBJ2-1; D is possibly TRBD2 (5 bases). The CDR3 is 15 residues long. The V end lost 0 bases, the J end lost 0 bases, and 7 bases lay between the germline ends. Germline CDR1 and CDR2: SGDLS and YYNGEE. Here the CDR3 DNA reads TGTGCCAGCAGCGTAGTCGGGGTCTCCTACAATGAGCAGTTCTTC. Protein sequence: CASSVVGVSYNEQFF.

This clone was found once. The chain is built from TRBV5-1 and TRBJ2-1; 7 bases are a match to TRBD1. This CDR3 has 15 amino acids. J gave up 0 bases and V 2 bases, and 2 bases lay outside the gene matches. CDR1 is SGHRS and CDR2 is YFSETQ in the germline V gene. CDR3 coding DNA: TGCGCCAGCAGCTTAAACAGGGGCTCCTACAATGAGCAGTTCTTC. It translates to CASSLNRGSYNEQFF.

This chain joins TRBV30 and TRBJ1-5; 7 nucleotides line up with TRBD1. The CDR3 sequence is 13 residues long. With V trimmed by 4 bases and J by 2 bases, 2 bases remained unmatched. Germline CDR1 reads GTSNPN; CDR2 reads SVGIG (reference sequence). The CDR3 sequence is CAWTGGGNQPQHF. CDR3 nucleotides: TGTGCCTGGACAGGGGGAGGCAATCAGCCCCAGCATTTT.

The V gene is TRBV6-5, the J gene TRBJ2-7, with 12 bases matching TRBD1. The CDR3 totals 14 residues. Losses at the gene ends were 6 bases for V and 9 bases for J; bases not matched to a gene: 9. From germline, CDR1 is MNHEY and CDR2 SVGAGI. The CDR3 loop reads CASRKTGTGGVQYV. The CDR3 region has the DNA TGTGCCAGCAGGAAGACCGGGACAGGGGGCGTGCAGTACGTC.